Listed below are T cell receptor beta chains from one sample, sequenced in a study of blood T cells in healthy people across ages. Using its own MiXCR run on the 5' RACE reads, TCRdb lists one record per CDR3 protein. The sample holds about 1.4 million distinct CDR3 sequences; around 59% are singletons and the top ten take approximately 7%. Specimen: blood. These receptors were collected from a man between 18 and 29 years old in good health. Both conserved end residues are part of each CDR3. Fields, in order: V gene, J gene, clone size, D gene, CDR3 DNA, CDR3 protein. D genes are given only for firm matches. The size field is filled for only some rows; it gives once, few, many or a size class.

TRBV20-1,TRBJ2-7,NA,NA,TGCAGTGCCGAGGGGACCCGCTCCTACGAGCAGTACTTC,CSAEGTRSYEQYF
TRBV7-2,TRBJ2-5,NA,NA,TGTGCCAGCAGCATCTGGGGAGATAAGACCCAGTACTTC,CASSIWGDKTQYF
TRBV29-1,TRBJ2-2,NA,NA,TGCAGCGGCTATTACGGAAACACCGGGGAGCTGTTTTTT,CSGYYGNTGELFF
TRBV7-8,TRBJ2-3,NA,TRBD2,TGTGCCAGCAGCTTAGTCGTTAGCGGGTACACAGATACGCAGTATTTT,CASSLVVSGYTDTQYF
TRBV20-1,TRBJ2-5,NA,TRBD1,TGCAGTGCTATACCGGGACAGGGAAGGAAGACCCAGTACTTC,CSAIPGQGRKTQYF
TRBV2,TRBJ2-3,NA,TRBD1,TGTGCCAGCTGGGACAGGGCCCTCGCAGATACGCAGTATTTT,CASWDRALADTQYF
TRBV20-1,TRBJ2-1,NA,TRBD2,TGCAGTGCTAGCATTCCGGGACTAGCGGACGGAGGCTATGAGCAGTTCTTC,CSASIPGLADGGYEQFF
TRBV4-3,TRBJ1-4,NA,NA,TGCGCCAGCAGCCAAGAGGGGGGGACAAGGACTAATGAAAAACTGTTTTTT,CASSQEGGTRTNEKLFF
TRBV20-1,TRBJ2-5,NA,TRBD2,TGCAGTGCCCAGGGACTAGCTGGGACCCAGTACTTC,CSAQGLAGTQYF
TRBV20-1,TRBJ2-1,NA,TRBD2,TGCAGTGCTAGAGTGACTAGCGGGTGGGAGAATGAGCAGTTCTTC,CSARVTSGWENEQFF
TRBV6-2/TRBV6-3,TRBJ2-7,NA,NA,TGTGCCAGCAGCCCACCGACTGTTCACCGGATACCCTACGAGCAGTACTTC,CASSPPTVHRIPYEQYF
TRBV2,TRBJ1-1,NA,NA,TGTGCCAGCAGGGAACGGACGGTGAACACTGAAGCTTTCTTT,CASRERTVNTEAFF
TRBV5-1,TRBJ1-1,NA,NA,TGCGCCAGCAGCTTGGATCAGGTTTCTGAAGCTTTCTTT,CASSLDQVSEAFF
TRBV5-1,TRBJ2-3,NA,NA,TGCGCCAGCAGCTCGTCGACAGGACACACAGATACGCAGTATTTT,CASSSSTGHTDTQYF
TRBV27,TRBJ2-5,NA,NA,TGTGCCAGCAGTGAGAGACAGTTCCAAGAGACCCAGTACTTC,CASSERQFQETQYF
TRBV29-1,TRBJ1-1,few,NA,TGCAGCGTTGAAGATAGTAGGGGGTTCACTGAAGCTTTCTTT,CSVEDSRGFTEAFF
TRBV12-3/TRBV12-4,TRBJ2-7,few,NA,TGTGCCAGCAGTCCCTTACAGCTACCGACGGAGCAGTACTTC,CASSPLQLPTEQYF
TRBV3-1,TRBJ1-1,many,NA,TGTGCCAGCAGCCAAGTCGTACTGAAGAACACTGAAGCTTTCTTT,CASSQVVLKNTEAFF
TRBV20-1,TRBJ2-7,NA,NA,TGCAGTGCTAGAGATCTTGGGGAAAGGAACGAGCAGTACTTC,CSARDLGERNEQYF
TRBV27,TRBJ2-2,NA,TRBD1,TGTGCCAGCAGTCCCCGGGACAGGTACACCGGGGAGCTGTTTTTT,CASSPRDRYTGELFF
TRBV20-1,TRBJ1-5,few,NA,TGCAGTGCTAGATCGGCAGATAGGACCCAGCCCCAGCATTTT,CSARSADRTQPQHF
TRBV15,TRBJ1-2,NA,NA,TGTGCCACCAGCAGAGGAGCAGTGACTAACTATGGCTACACCTTC,CATSRGAVTNYGYTF
TRBV4-1,TRBJ2-4,NA,NA,TGCGCCAGCAGCCAAGGGGCAGAAAAACGAAACATTCAGTACTTC,CASSQGAEKRNIQYF
TRBV5-1,TRBJ1-6,NA,NA,TGCGCCAGCAGCTTGGCTTCGCAGGGTTATTCACCCCTCCACTTT,CASSLASQGYSPLHF
TRBV6-5,TRBJ2-1,NA,TRBD1,TGTGCCAGCAGAAGCTCGGGACAGGACAATGAGCAGTTCTTC,CASRSSGQDNEQFF
TRBV7-2,TRBJ2-1,NA,TRBD2,TGTGCCAGCAGAAAGGGACTAGCCAACAATGAGCAGTTCTTC,CASRKGLANNEQFF
TRBV27,TRBJ2-7,few,TRBD1,TGTGCCAGCAGAATGACAGGGCCCGAGCAGTACTTC,CASRMTGPEQYF
TRBV6-5,TRBJ2-7,few,TRBD1,TGTGCCGGAGGGACAGGGCACGAGCAGTACTTC,CAGGTGHEQYF
TRBV11-2,TRBJ2-7,few,NA,TGTGCCAGCAGCTTACTGACCAGCTCCTACAATGAGCAGTACTTC,CASSLLTSSYNEQYF
TRBV6-2/TRBV6-3,TRBJ1-6,NA,NA,TGTGCCAGCAGCCTACCGGGACGGAGGAGGAATTCACCCCTCCACTTT,CASSLPGRRRNSPLHF
TRBV6-6,TRBJ2-1,NA,NA,TGTGCCAGCAGTTACTCCCAGGACTACTGGGTGGGAGATGAGCAGTTCTTC,CASSYSQDYWVGDEQFF
TRBV3-1,TRBJ2-3,NA,NA,TGTGCCAGCAGCCGCCGCCTCGAGGATACGCAGTATTTT,CASSRRLEDTQYF
TRBV27,TRBJ2-3,NA,TRBD1,TGTGCCAGCAGTCCAACCATGGGACAGGACCTCACAGATACGCAGTATTTT,CASSPTMGQDLTDTQYF
TRBV7-9,TRBJ2-1,NA,TRBD1,TGTGCCAGCAGCTCCGAGGGACAGAGAACTTACAATGAGCAGTTCTTC,CASSSEGQRTYNEQFF
TRBV20-1,TRBJ1-5,few,NA,TGCAGTGCTACTCGCCCCGACAGACAGTATCAGCCCCAGCATTTT,CSATRPDRQYQPQHF
TRBV4-3,TRBJ2-7,NA,NA,TGCGCCAGCAGCCGCTCCCCCGGGCGCGAGAGCTCCTACGAGCAGTACTTC,CASSRSPGRESSYEQYF
TRBV6-2/TRBV6-3,TRBJ2-1,NA,TRBD2,TGTGCCAGCAGACTAGCGGGAGCCCTCAATGAGCAGTTCTTC,CASRLAGALNEQFF
TRBV6-5,TRBJ2-7,few,NA,TGTGCCAGCAGCCTGACCAGGGTCCTCTACGAGCAGTACTTC,CASSLTRVLYEQYF
TRBV20-1,TRBJ2-2,NA,TRBD2,TGCAGTGCTAGAGATTCGCTAGCGGGAACCACCGGGGAGCTGTTTTTT,CSARDSLAGTTGELFF
TRBV4-2,TRBJ2-1,NA,NA,TGTGCCAGCAGCCCGGGGCCTACCCGCTCCTACAATGAGCAGTTCTTC,CASSPGPTRSYNEQFF
TRBV30,TRBJ2-1,NA,NA,TGTGCCTGTGCCCCGAGGGCCGAAAATGAGCAGTTCTTC,CACAPRAENEQFF
TRBV12-3/TRBV12-4,TRBJ2-5,few,NA,TGTGCCAGCAGTTCCCAGGGTATTGGGACCCAGTACTTC,CASSSQGIGTQYF
TRBV3-1,TRBJ2-3,NA,NA,TGTGCCAGCAGCCAAAGTTTCCAGGATTCTCGCACAGATACGCAGTATTTT,CASSQSFQDSRTDTQYF
TRBV28,TRBJ2-7,NA,NA,TGTGCCAGCACCCCTATGGTGGGGGGTCGGCAGTACTTC,CASTPMVGGRQYF